The clone carrying this TCR beta chain was seen at least ten times. Its antigen is not known. This entry comes from a study of T cells in Graves' hyperthyroidism and ophthalmopathy. The hyperthyroidism was newly diagnosed and had lasted under 2 months; the patients were aged 18 to 65. Sample collection date corresponds to first hyperthyroidism diagnosis, prior to any ophthalmopathy symptoms. General observations from the study: Clonotypes that were expanded in thyroid above 0.001 mostly appeared in blood too.

This CDR3 has 14 residues. Germline V gene lookup returns CDR1 MDHEN and CDR2 SYDVKM. With 4 bases clipped from V and 9 bases from J, the junction kept 7 bases outside the gene matches. TCR beta CDR3 regions were amplified from RNA. During a first-round RT-PCR of the TCR CDR3, the HTBI primer set was used. From the multiplex PCR reads, TCRdb called clonotypes with MiXCR, one entry per CDR3 protein. The sample has hundreds of thousands of distinct CDR3 sequences; around a sixth are singletons. V gene TRBV28 combines with J gene TRBJ2-1, with TRBD2 matching 9 bases. The sequenced sample was blood. The clonotype comes from a woman under 30 with Graves' hyperthyroidism that later progressed to Graves' ophthalmopathy. The CDR3 here is CASSYLAGSREQFF. CDR3 bases: TGTGCCAGCAGTTACCTAGCGGGGTCACGTGAGCAGTTCTTC.